Listed below are T cell receptor beta chains from one sample, sequenced in a study of long-term antiretroviral therapy in people with HIV. The protocol was immunoSEQ multiplex PCR, while the TCRdb copy is restricted to in-frame clones and leaves out a portion. The sample holds more than 20,000 clones, 81% seen once. The sample consisted of unsorted PBMCs, taken at the start of antiretroviral therapy, before treatment. The receptor set was obtained from a young woman with HIV. The CDR3 runs from the conserved cysteine through the conserved F or W. Each record gives: D gene, V gene, J gene, clone size, CDR3 DNA, CDR3 protein. A D gene is named only where the DNA matches it firmly. The size of a clone is reported for some rows only, either as once, few or many, or as a class for expanded clones.

-	TRBV9	TRBJ1-3	once	TGTGCCAGCAGCGTAGGAAGCGGAGCCTCTGGAAACACCATATATTTT	CASSVGSGASGNTIYF
-	TRBV7-6	TRBJ2-6	-	TGTGCCAGCAGCCTCGGCCCATCTGGGGCCAACGTCCTGACTTTC	CASSLGPSGANVLTF
-	TRBV29-1	TRBJ1-1	few	TGCAGCGCCCTTCCAGGGTTAATGAACACTGAAGCTTTCTTT	CSALPGLMNTEAFF
-	TRBV5-1	TRBJ2-2	-	TGCGCCAGCAGCTTGGCCCTCGGGAGTGGAGAGACCGGGGAGCTGTTTTTT	CASSLALGSGETGELFF
TRBD1	TRBV6-5	TRBJ1-2	-	TGTGCCAGCAGTTACACGGGGGACAGGGATCAGGGTGGCTACACCTTC	CASSYTGDRDQGGYTF
-	TRBV5-1	TRBJ1-4	-	TGCGCCAGCAGCGTCAACACGAACAAAGAAAAACTGTTTTTT	CASSVNTNKEKLFF
-	TRBV14	TRBJ1-1	-	TGTGCCAGCAGCAGACGAGCGAACACTGAAGCTTTCTTT	CASSRRANTEAFF
-	TRBV2	TRBJ2-4	-	TGTGCCAGCAGTGACAGCCCCGCCGGCCTTTTC	CASSDSPAGLF
-	TRBV28	TRBJ1-1	-	TGTGCCAGCAGTTTCCCACGTATGAACACTGAAGCTTTCTTT	CASSFPRMNTEAFF
-	TRBV5-1	TRBJ1-4	-	TGCGCCAGCAGATTAGACGGAAATTATGAAAAACTGTTTTTT	CASRLDGNYEKLFF
TRBD2	TRBV18	TRBJ2-3	-	TGTGCCAGCTCACCCGGGACTAGCGGAATCACAGATACGCAGTATTTT	CASSPGTSGITDTQYF
-	TRBV5-1	TRBJ2-7	-	TGCGCCAGCAGCTTGGCGGTTCCCAGCGGAGGTTACGAGCAGTACTTC	CASSLAVPSGGYEQYF
TRBD1	TRBV5-1	TRBJ2-1	-	TGCGCCAGCGAGCCTGGACAGGGGGTCGATGAGCAGTTCTTC	CASEPGQGVDEQFF
-	TRBV18	TRBJ1-1	-	TGTGCCAGCTCACGGGGCCAGGTGAACACTGAAGCTTTCTTT	CASSRGQVNTEAFF
TRBD1	TRBV19	TRBJ2-7	-	TGTGCCAGTACGGACAGGGGGTACGAGCAGTACTTC	CASTDRGYEQYF
-	TRBV19	TRBJ2-1	-	TGTGCCAGTAGTATGGGACTCAATTCCTACAATGAGCAGTTCTTC	CASSMGLNSYNEQFF
TRBD1	TRBV7-3	TRBJ2-1	once	TGTGCCAGCAGCCTCACGGACAGGGCGATTTACAATGAGCAGTTCTTC	CASSLTDRAIYNEQFF
-	TRBV4-2	TRBJ2-6	-	TGTGCCAGCAGCCAGGACGACCGGGCAGGGGCCAACGTCCTGACTTTC	CASSQDDRAGANVLTF
-	TRBV27	TRBJ1-1	-	TGTGCCAGCAGCCCACAGGGCTTGGCTGAAGCTTTCTTT	CASSPQGLAEAFF
-	TRBV6-5	TRBJ2-6	-	TGTGCCAGCAGTTACTCGAAGGTGGCTGGGGCCAACGTCCTGACTTTC	CASSYSKVAGANVLTF
TRBD1	TRBV5-6	TRBJ2-2	-	TGTGCCAGCAGCTTGCAGGGGGCAAGGACCGGGGAGCTGTTTTTT	CASSLQGARTGELFF
TRBD2	TRBV7-9	TRBJ2-1	few	TGTGCCAGCAGCAACCGTCTAGCGGGGGGGCCCGGTGAGCAGTTCTTC	CASSNRLAGGPGEQFF
-	TRBV7-9	TRBJ1-2	-	TGTGCCAGCAGCTTAGGGGGGCTTACGGCTGGCTACACCTTC	CASSLGGLTAGYTF
TRBD1	TRBV10-2	TRBJ2-1	once	TGCGCCAGCACCCTGGACAGGGTGGACTACAATGAGCAGTTCTTC	CASTLDRVDYNEQFF
-	TRBV18	TRBJ1-2	few	TGTGCCAGCCAATCAGGGGAGCAGTACTATGGCTACACCTTC	CASQSGEQYYGYTF
TRBD2	TRBV2	TRBJ2-5	-	TGTGCCAGCCGAAGAGCTAGCGGGGGGCCGAAGACCCAGTACTTC	CASRRASGGPKTQYF
TRBD2	TRBV19	TRBJ2-7	few	TGTGCCAGTAGTGTGCGGGAGGGCACCGAGCAGTACTTC	CASSVREGTEQYF
-	TRBV5-6	TRBJ2-5	-	TGTGCCAGCAGCTTAACAGGCGAAGAGACCCAGTACTTC	CASSLTGEETQYF
-	TRBV7-9	TRBJ1-4	-	TGTGCCAGCAGCTTAGCGCAGGGGCCCCTCACTAATGAAAAACTGTTTTTT	CASSLAQGPLTNEKLFF
-	TRBV5-4	TRBJ2-5	-	TGTGCCAGCAGCTTGAGGTCTATGGGTGGCGAGACCCAGTACTTC	CASSLRSMGGETQYF
TRBD1	TRBV9	TRBJ1-1	once	TGTGCCAGCAGCACCGACAGGGGCACTGAAGCTTTCTTT	CASSTDRGTEAFF
TRBD1	TRBV10-3	TRBJ2-7	-	TGTGCCATCAGTGAAGTCGGGACAGGTACCTACGAGCAGTACTTC	CAISEVGTGTYEQYF
-	TRBV28	TRBJ1-1	-	TGTGCCAGCAGTTCTACGACGGAAACTGAAGCTTTCTTT	CASSSTTETEAFF
-	TRBV2	TRBJ1-2	few	TGTGCCAGCAGTGAAGCGGGGTTCAACACCTTC	CASSEAGFNTF
-	TRBV6-5	TRBJ1-5	-	TGTGCCAGCAGTTACCCCGGTTCCAACAATCAGCCCCAGCATTTT	CASSYPGSNNQPQHF
TRBD1	TRBV5-1	TRBJ2-5	-	TGCGCCAGCAGCCCGACCGGACAGGATGGGAAGACCCAGTACTTC	CASSPTGQDGKTQYF
TRBD2	TRBV9	TRBJ2-7	-	TGTGCCAGCAGCGTAGGGGGCGGGGGGCCCTACGAGCAGTACTTC	CASSVGGGGPYEQYF
TRBD2	TRBV19	TRBJ2-7	-	TGTGCCAGTAGTATGGGGAGGGGATTTAACTCCTACGAGCAGTACTTC	CASSMGRGFNSYEQYF
TRBD1	TRBV2	TRBJ2-5	-	TGTGCCAGCATCGGGACAGATCGGGAGACCCAGTACTTC	CASIGTDRETQYF
-	TRBV29-1	TRBJ2-2	-	TGCAGCGTTAAGACCAGTAACACCGGGGAGCTGTTTTTT	CSVKTSNTGELFF
-	TRBV5-1	TRBJ2-7	-	TGCGCCAGCAGCTCCTCGGGTACACCCGACGAGCAGTACTTC	CASSSSGTPDEQYF
-	TRBV13	TRBJ2-1	-	TGTGCCAGCGAGTGGGAGGTGCGACGTGGTGAGCAGTTCTTC	CASEWEVRRGEQFF
-	TRBV28	TRBJ2-5	-	TGTGCCAGCAGTTTATTGCTTCTGCGAGAGACCCAGTACTTC	CASSLLLLRETQYF
TRBD1	TRBV6-1	TRBJ2-2	-	TGTGCCAGCGGTCAACGGGACAGGGTTTCCGGGGAGCTGTTTTTT	CASGQRDRVSGELFF
-	TRBV5-8	TRBJ2-1	-	TGTGCCAGCAGCTTTTTCCGGGACTCCGTGACTGAGCAGTTCTTC	CASSFFRDSVTEQFF